A selection of T cell receptor beta chains follows, all from one sample in a study of CD8+ T cells in alopecia areata. TCRdb keeps only in-frame clones here, not all; method: immunoSEQ multiplex PCR. The sample yields 130,000 to 150,000 clones, less than 65% seen once. Source material: CD8+ T cells sorted from blood. The receptors originated from a human donor in good health. The CDR3 runs from the conserved cysteine through the conserved F or W. A D gene is named only where the DNA matches it firmly. A clone size is listed for some rows: how often the clone was seen (once, few, many), or a class if it is expanded.

.,.,TRBV13,TRBJ2-5,TGTGCCAGCAGCTTTGAGAGGGCAGAGACCCAGTACTTC,CASSFERAETQYF
.,.,TRBV27,TRBJ2-1,TGTGCCAGCAGTCGGGGGAGCTCCTACAATGAGCAGTTCTTC,CASSRGSSYNEQFF
.,few,TRBV7-8,TRBJ2-1,TGTGCCAGCAGCTCGCTAGTAAAGGTGTACAATGAGCAGTTCTTC,CASSSLVKVYNEQFF
.,.,TRBV9,TRBJ1-1,TGTGCCAGCAGCCCTGGGACGGGGAACACTGAAGCTTTCTTT,CASSPGTGNTEAFF
TRBD2,.,TRBV29-1,TRBJ2-5,TGCAGCGTCGGACTAGCGGGAGGGGGGGAGACCCAGTACTTC,CSVGLAGGGETQYF
.,.,TRBV9,TRBJ2-5,TGTGCCAGCAGTGCAGAAGGGGTGCTTAAAGAGACCCAGTACTTC,CASSAEGVLKETQYF
.,once,TRBV6-1,TRBJ2-7,TGTGCCAGCAGCGGACCCAACTCCTACGAGCAGTACTTC,CASSGPNSYEQYF
.,.,TRBV7-8,TRBJ2-2,TGTGCCAGCAGCTTAGGAGACGAGGCCGGGGAGCTGTTTTTT,CASSLGDEAGELFF
.,.,TRBV9,TRBJ1-5,TGTGCCAGCAGCGCCAGTTCAGGCAATCAGCCCCAGCATTTT,CASSASSGNQPQHF
.,.,TRBV29-1,TRBJ2-7,TGCAGCGTTGGGAGCTCCTACGAGCAGTACTTC,CSVGSSYEQYF
.,.,TRBV9,TRBJ2-5,TGTGCCAGCAGCGTCGGAGGGAAAGAGACCCAGTACTTC,CASSVGGKETQYF
.,.,TRBV16,TRBJ2-5,TGTGCCAGCAGCCAAGATAGGGCGACCCAGTACTTC,CASSQDRATQYF
.,.,TRBV5-1,TRBJ2-7,TGCGCCAGCAGCTTGAAAGGCGCCTACGAGCAGTACTTC,CASSLKGAYEQYF
.,.,TRBV4-1,TRBJ2-3,TGCGCCAGCAGCCAAGATGGGGAACCAGATACGCAGTATTTT,CASSQDGEPDTQYF
TRBD2,.,TRBV2,TRBJ2-3,TGTGCCAGCAGTGAGACTAGCAGGAGTTCGGATACGCAGTATTTT,CASSETSRSSDTQYF
.,few,TRBV29-1,TRBJ1-4,TGCAGCGTTGGTTCCCCCGGGGCAACTAATGAAAAACTGTTTTTT,CSVGSPGATNEKLFF
TRBD1,.,TRBV6-1,TRBJ2-7,TGTGCCAGCAGCGCAGGGGGCCTCTACGAGCAGTACTTC,CASSAGGLYEQYF
.,.,TRBV5-1,TRBJ1-6,TGCGCCAGCAGCTCCGTCGGGGACCTCGAAAATTCACCCCTCCACTTT,CASSSVGDLENSPLHF
TRBD1,.,TRBV11-2,TRBJ2-7,TGTGCCAGCAGCGTGGGACAGGTTAACGAGCAGTACTTC,CASSVGQVNEQYF
.,.,TRBV18,TRBJ2-5,TGTGCCAGCTCACCAGTCAGATGGGAGACCCAGTACTTC,CASSPVRWETQYF
.,few,TRBV10-3,TRBJ1-1,TGTGCCATCAGTGAAGAGGCTGGGGGCAGGTTGATAGCTGAAGCTTTCTTT,CAISEEAGGRLIAEAFF
.,.,TRBV2,TRBJ2-7,TGTGCCAGCAGTGCGTCTATCGGGCCCTACGAGCAGTACTTC,CASSASIGPYEQYF
TRBD2,few,TRBV2,TRBJ2-5,TGTGCCAGCAGTGAAACTAGCGGGATGAGCCGAGAGACCCAGTACTTC,CASSETSGMSRETQYF
.,few,TRBV7-9,TRBJ1-2,TGTGCCAGCAGCTTAGGGGCAGATCCTGGCTACACCTTC,CASSLGADPGYTF
.,once,TRBV10-3,TRBJ2-7,TGTGCCTCCCTAATGGGGGCCTCCTACGAGCAGTACTTC,CASLMGASYEQYF
.,.,TRBV5-6,TRBJ1-2,TGTGCCAGCAGACTTACGGCCGGCTATGGCTACACCTTC,CASRLTAGYGYTF
.,once,TRBV7-7,TRBJ2-1,TGTGCTACTGGACCGCTCAATGAGCAGTTCTTC,CATGPLNEQFF
TRBD2,few,TRBV7-8,TRBJ2-5,TGTGCCAGCAGCCAACTAGCGGGAGTTAGCATTGAGACCCAGTACTTC,CASSQLAGVSIETQYF
.,.,TRBV29-1,TRBJ1-1,TGCAGCGTTTTGAGGGTCACTGAAGCTTTCTTT,CSVLRVTEAFF
.,.,TRBV9,TRBJ2-7,TGTGCCAGCAGCAACGGGACTCCCGCCTACGAGCAGTACTTC,CASSNGTPAYEQYF
.,once,TRBV27,TRBJ2-7,TGTGCCAGCAGTTCGGCCTACGAGCAGTACTTC,CASSSAYEQYF
.,.,TRBV4-2,TRBJ2-3,TGTGCCAGCAGCCAAGAGGGAACTGGGGTTGGGACGCAGTATTTT,CASSQEGTGVGTQYF
.,.,TRBV21-1,TRBJ2-5,TGTGCCAGCAGCAAACCGACAGTTCATGAAGAGACCCAGTACTTC,CASSKPTVHEETQYF
TRBD2,.,TRBV29-1,TRBJ2-7,TGCAGCGTCAACCTCGGGACTAGCAGCTACGAGCAGTACTTC,CSVNLGTSSYEQYF
TRBD2,few,TRBV9,TRBJ2-1,TGTGCCAGCAGCGCAAAACTAGCGGGAGGGCTCGGTGAGCAGTTCTTC,CASSAKLAGGLGEQFF
.,.,TRBV12-5,TRBJ1-2,TGTGCTAGTGGCCCCACTTTGACAGGCTACTATGGCTACACCTTC,CASGPTLTGYYGYTF
TRBD2,.,TRBV5-5,TRBJ2-1,TGTGCCAGCAGCTCCCCACTTAAGCGGGAGACAAATGAGCAGTTCTTC,CASSSPLKRETNEQFF
TRBD2,.,TRBV29-1,TRBJ2-1,TGCAGCGCCGCACTAGCGGGAGGGCCCAATGAGCAGTTCTTC,CSAALAGGPNEQFF
.,.,TRBV29-1,TRBJ2-1,TGCAGCACGAGGGGCTACAATGAGCAGTTCTTC,CSTRGYNEQFF
.,few,TRBV29-1,TRBJ2-7,TGCAGCGTTGAATTCGCTGGTTCCTACGAGCAGTACTTC,CSVEFAGSYEQYF
.,.,TRBV9,TRBJ2-7,TGTGCCAGCAGCGTAAACTCCGACAGAGCCCGCGAGCAGTACTTC,CASSVNSDRAREQYF
.,once,TRBV2,TRBJ1-5,TGTGCCAGCACCGCCGGGAGTTATAGCAATCAGCCCCAGCATTTT,CASTAGSYSNQPQHF
.,.,TRBV30,TRBJ2-1,TGTGCCTGGAGTGGGGTCTCCCCAGCAGGTGAGCAGTTCTTC,CAWSGVSPAGEQFF
.,.,TRBV7-8,TRBJ2-7,TGTGCCAGCAGCTTAGGGATCGACTACGAGCAGTACTTC,CASSLGIDYEQYF
TRBD1,medium-sized,TRBV25-1,TRBJ2-1,TGTGCCAGCAGTGAGCCTCGGACAGGGACTCTGGATGAGCAGTTCTTC,CASSEPRTGTLDEQFF
.,few,TRBV7-9,TRBJ2-3,TGTGCCAGCAGCTTACGCCGGGACCGTACAGATACGCAGTATTTT,CASSLRRDRTDTQYF